This entry describes one TCR beta chain. Which antigen it targets is not known. No much larger clone exists at a distance of one base, and base qualities are not known. The CDR3 goes from the cysteine to the phenylalanine over 16 residues. The read is trimmed to its CDR3 DNA, 48 bases read in frame from base 1. Trimming removed 6 bases from V and 0 bases from J, leaving 17 bases between the germline ends. From the germline V gene, CDR1 is SQVTM and CDR2 is ANQGSEA. These data are taken from a study of OX40 agonist ivuxolimab in advanced cancers. The study in broad terms: Ivuxolimab was a fully human IgG2 agonistic monoclonal antibody targeting the costimulatory receptor OX40 (CD134). Among the approximately 54 dose-escalation patients, approximately 20 had hepatocellular carcinoma, about 15 melanoma, 9 renal cell carcinoma and 9 head and neck cancer. The paper reports the monotherapy dose-escalation portion (N of about 51 patients) of the phase I ivuxolimab trial. Intravenous ivuxolimab was administered to patients every 2 weeks at six dose levels: 0.01, 0.1, 0.3, 1.5, 3 and 10 mg/kg. Partial responses occurred in three dose-escalation patients: two with cutaneous melanoma and one with hepatocellular carcinoma. In the dose-escalation cohort, over 65% of patients were male, and the mean age was around 60 years, with a range of about 23 to 85. Patients were allowed to have had prior anti-PD-1, anti-PD-L1 or anti-CTLA-4 therapy, and approximately 43% of the dose-escalation patients had previously received checkpoint inhibitors. Peripheral TCRbeta sequencing was intended to test whether TCR sequence diversity was altered and clonal T-cell expansion was caused by ivuxolimab.

The trial excluded patients who had a history of autoimmune disease or were on systemic immunosuppression. In every dose cohort, peripheral blood was drawn for TCR sequencing at baseline, cycle 4 day 1, and cycle 7 day 1. The samples were drawn from a first-in-human, open-label, multicenter phase I dose-escalation trial of ivuxolimab. Adults with locally advanced or metastatic melanoma, renal cell, hepatocellular, or head and neck squamous cell carcinoma were enrolled in the trial. Before TCR sequencing, CD4+ T cells and CD8+ T cells were sorted from peripheral blood as separate populations. Genomic DNA was isolated from the sorted cells so that the TCRbeta CDR3 region could be sequenced. The immunoSEQ Assay was used for sequencing of TCRbeta CDR3 regions. Imported from immuneACCESS, the table was reduced by TCRdb to in-frame sequences with V and J called. These copies leave out some clones; in studies compared against another copy, an unresolved V gene accounts for under half, and the cause of the remainder is not known. Here the sample has approximately 70,000 clones; approximately 89% occur a single time. The leading ten clones occupy roughly 1% of the sample.

Findings and caveats that apply to the study as a whole: In the 0.1-3.0 mg/kg groups, partial responders had among the lowest normalized peripheral clonal expansion, particularly in CD8+ T cells. After ivuxolimab, CD8+ T cells had more expanded clones than CD4+ T cells on average. At doses of 0.1 to 3.0 mg/kg, clonal expansion of both CD4+ and CD8+ blood T cells was observed from baseline to week 6. Low levels of normalized T-cell clonal expansion were also seen in some patients who did not respond. The antigen specificity of the clonally expanded peripheral T cells was not determined.

The material was CD4+ or CD8+ T cells sorted from blood, obtained in a trial of the OX40 agonist ivuxolimab. The receptor comes from an adult with an advanced solid tumor such as melanoma, head and neck, liver or kidney cancer. This sequence uses TRBV29-1 and TRBJ2-2, with TRBD2 tentatively as D gene (6 bases match). This receptor carries the CDR3 CSVLLRGNPNTGELFF. The nucleotides are TGCAGCGTCCTACTACGGGGGAACCCGAACACCGGGGAGCTGTTTTTT.